These 25 T cell receptor beta chains were sequenced from one sample in a study of blood T cell repertoires in COVID-19. Produced via immunoSEQ multiplex PCR; TCRdb's table is partial and in-frame only. Of about 310,000 clones listed, roughly 90% were seen once; the top ten hold about 9.5%. Sequences were obtained from PBMCs or T cells enriched from blood (not recorded which). The receptor set was obtained from a woman in her thirties or forties who had recovered from COVID-19.

The chain combines TRBV5-4 with TRBJ2-7; TRBD2 matches at 7 bases. The CDR3 runs 15 residues. Per the germline V gene, CDR1 is SGHNT and CDR2 is YYREEE (reference sequence). Germline trimming cut 1 base from V and 2 bases from J; bases unmatched to any gene: 6. Here the CDR3 reads CASSLRREATYEQYF. The CDR3 nucleotides read TGTGCCAGCAGCTTGCGTCGGGAGGCGACCTACGAGCAGTACTTC.

The chain links TRBV7-2 to TRBJ2-1; TRBD2 aligns across 9 bases. V lost 0 bases and J lost 9; bases outside the gene matches: 15. The CDR3 has 18 amino acids. Germline lookup yields CDR1 SGHTA and CDR2 FQGNSA. This CDR3 is CASSLAGQRGAAFLEQFF. CDR3 nucleotides: TGTGCCAGCAGCTTAGCCGGACAGCGGGGGGCGGCATTTCTTGAGCAGTTCTTC. Based on the CDR3 plus reference TRBV7-2 and TRBJ2-1, the full variable domain is GAGVSQSPSNKVTEKGKDVELRCDPISGHTALYWYRQSLGQGLEFLIYFQGNSAPDKSGLPSDRFSAERTGGSVSTLTIQRTQQEDSAVYLCASSLAGQRGAAFLEQFFGPGTRLTVL.

The V call is TRBV21-1, the J call TRBJ1-2; the table's D call TRBD1 went unverified against the DNA. TRBV21-1 corresponds to a pseudogene. This CDR3 region has 13 residues. CDR3 nucleotides: TGTGCCAGCAGCAACAGGGTCTGGGATGGCTACACCTTC. This encodes CASSNRVWDGYTF.

The sample holds one count of this clone. This chain connects TRBV7-8 to TRBJ1-1, with a tentative D call TRBD1 (5 bases). V shed 5 bases and J shed 0 bases, with 10 bases lying between them. CDR1 and CDR2 from the germline V gene are SGHVS and FQNEAQ. This CDR3 spans 14 amino acids. The CDR3 coding sequence is TGTGCCAGCAGCCTGAAGGGGTTGAACACTGAAGCTTTCTTT. Protein product: CASSLKGLNTEAFF.

For this clone: Other DNA sequences from this sample encode an identical CDR3 as well. The chain joins TRBV4-3 to TRBJ2-1; 12 nucleotides align to TRBD2. The J segment lost 6 bases and the V segment lost 0 bases, leaving 3 bases of the junction unmatched. This CDR3 is 16 amino acids long. Germline CDR1 is LGHNA and CDR2 is YSLEER. The CDR3 loop is CASSQDLTSGSNEQFF. CDR3 nucleotide sequence: TGCGCCAGCAGCCAAGATTTGACTAGCGGGAGCAATGAGCAGTTCTTC.

This sequence joins TRBV24-1 and TRBJ2-7; 8 bases are shared with TRBD1. The length of the CDR3 is 13 residues. V lost 7 bases and J lost 3; bases outside the gene matches: 4. Germline V CDR1 and CDR2: KGHDR, SFDVKD. The CDR3 region is CATRGTGDYEQYF. The CDR3 nucleotides are TGTGCCACCAGGGGGACAGGAGACTACGAGCAGTACTTC.

This sequence joins TRBV5-1 and TRBJ1-2, with TRBD1 matching over 7 bases. V was clipped by 3 bases and J by 4 bases; unmatched bases: 12. In germline, CDR1 is SGHRS, CDR2 YFSETQ. This CDR3 contains 16 residues. In nucleotides, the CDR3 is TGCGCCAGCAGCTCGGGGGCGACAGGGTCGGGCTATGGCTACACCTTC. Amino acids: CASSSGATGSGYGYTF. Full variable domain (outside the CDR3, taken from reference TRBV5-1 and TRBJ1-2): KAGVTQTPRYLIKTRGQQVTLSCSPISGHRSVSWYQQTPGQGLQFLFEYFSETQRNKGNFPGRFSGRQFSNSRSEMNVSTLELGDSALYLCASSSGATGSGYGYTFGSGTRLTVV.

The genes are TRBV9 and TRBJ1-4; D is perhaps TRBD1 (6 bases). Trimming took 3 bases from V and 4 from J, leaving 13 bases between them. The germline V gene encodes CDR1 SGDLS and CDR2 YYNGEE. CDR3 length: 15 residues. CDR3 sequence reads: CASSALQGNNEKLFF. The CDR3 DNA reads as TGTGCCAGCAGCGCACTACAGGGAAATAATGAAAAACTGTTTTTT. The full variable domain, completed using reference TRBV9 and TRBJ1-4, is DSGVTQTPKHLITATGQRVTLRCSPRSGDLSVYWYQQSLDQGLQFLIQYYNGEERAKGNILERFSAQQFPDLHSELNLSSLELGDSALYFCASSALQGNNEKLFFGSGTQLSVL.

The chain combines TRBV5-1 with TRBJ2-3, with D possibly being TRBD1 (6 bases). Trimming shortened V by 4 bases and J by 1 base, and 16 bases separated the two germline ends. Germline assignment: CDR1 SGHRS and CDR2 YFSETQ. The CDR3 has 16 residues. Here the CDR3 DNA reads TGCGCCAGCAGCGAACTGGCAGGGGCTGGCACAGATACGCAGTATTTT. Translation gives CASSELAGAGTDTQYF.

The V gene is TRBV7-8, the J gene TRBJ2-7, with D hard to call. Germline V gene lookup returns CDR1 SGHVS and CDR2 FQNEAQ. The CDR3 length is 14 residues. Between the trimmed V and J ends, which lost 3 bases and 2 bases, there was a span of 11 bases. CDR3 DNA sequence: TGTGCCAGCAGCTTCCAAGGCGGCACCTACGAGCAGTACTTC. This gives the protein CASSFQGGTYEQYF.

The V and J genes are TRBV19 and TRBJ1-5; no clear D gene. Deletions cut 5 bases from V and 2 bases from J, with 16 bases between. Germline CDR1 reads LNHDA; CDR2 reads SQIVND (reference sequence). The CDR3 loop spans 16 amino acids. The CDR3 sequence is CASSPGVSIGNQPQHF. The CDR3 DNA follows: TGTGCCAGTAGTCCCGGAGTCTCCATTGGCAATCAGCCCCAGCATTTT.

The chain carries TRBV19 and TRBJ2-4; D gene ambiguous. This CDR3 spans 14 amino acids. Trimming stripped 4 bases from V and 0 bases from J, with 7 bases between. CDR1 is LNHDA and CDR2 is SQIVND in the germline V gene (reference sequence). The CDR3 bases are TGTGCCAGTAGTAGTCTTCTAGCCAAAAACATTCAGTACTTC. It specifies CASSSLLAKNIQYF.

The chain recombines TRBV24-1 with TRBJ1-1, with D maybe TRBD1 (6 bases). This CDR3 is 14 amino acids long. Per germline, CDR1 KGHDR and CDR2 SFDVKD. V was shortened by 7 bases and J by 1 base, with 12 bases between the two germline ends. Here the CDR3 DNA reads TGTGCCACCAGCCGACAGGTCACGAACACTGAAGCTTTCTTT. This codes for CATSRQVTNTEAFF.

This chain links TRBV5-4 with TRBJ2-1; weak D call: TRBD1 (6 bases). The germline CDR1 and CDR2 sequences are SGHNT and YYREEE (reference sequence). This CDR3 is 12 amino acids long. V gave up 7 bases and J gave up 5 bases, with 10 bases separating them. For the CDR3, the DNA is TGTGCCAGCCGAGGGGGAGACAATGAGCAGTTCTTC. Translated: CASRGGDNEQFF.

J is TRBJ2-5 and V is TRBV27; maybe TRBD2 (6 bases). Germline loops: CDR1 MNHEY, CDR2 SMNVEV (reference sequence). Trimming stripped 1 base from V and 2 bases from J, with 23 bases between. The CDR3 extends over 19 amino acids. CDR3 in amino acids: CASSLFAPRAEGIQETQYF. The CDR3 DNA reads as TGTGCCAGCAGTTTATTTGCCCCCCGGGCGGAGGGGATACAAGAGACCCAGTACTTC.

This clone occurred once. The chain combines TRBV2 with TRBJ1-3; D may be TRBD1 (6 bases). Germline CDR1 reads SNHLY; CDR2 reads FYNNEI. The V end was cut by 3 bases, the J end by 4 bases, with 13 bases between. The CDR3 extends over 15 amino acids. The CDR3 region has the DNA TGTGCCAGCAGTGACGACAGGCGGGCAGGAAACACCATATATTTT. Protein product: CASSDDRRAGNTIYF.

The chain carries TRBV9 and TRBJ2-1; 11 positions match TRBD2. This CDR3 comprises 17 residues. The V gene end was trimmed by 0 bases and the J gene end by 4 bases; junction bases not matched to a gene: 6. Germline CDR1 SGDLS, CDR2 YYNGEE. CDR3 sequence: CASSVEPGTSGYNEQFF. The CDR3 nucleotides read TGTGCCAGCAGCGTAGAGCCCGGGACTAGCGGATACAATGAGCAGTTCTTC.

V and J are TRBV5-1 and TRBJ1-2, with 9 bases fitting TRBD1. Per the germline V gene, CDR1 is SGHRS and CDR2 is YFSETQ. The CDR3 length is 13 residues. Trimming at V came to 2 bases and at J to 9 bases, leaving 5 bases not matched to a gene. CDR3 residues: CASSLGQGSSYTF. CDR3 DNA: TGCGCCAGCAGCTTAGGACAGGGGAGCAGCTACACCTTC.

This chain joins TRBV13 and TRBJ2-3; no clear D. V was trimmed by 3 bases and J by 1 base, leaving 11 bases between them. Germline lookup yields CDR1 PRHDT and CDR2 FYEKMQ (reference sequence). The CDR3 is 15 amino acids. CDR3 region: CASSLGARRTDTQYF. CDR3 coding DNA: TGTGCCAGCAGCTTGGGCGCCCGCCGCACAGATACGCAGTATTTT.

This chain uses TRBV19 with TRBJ1-6; D uncertain. There are 17 residues in the CDR3. Germline V lookup: CDR1 LNHDA, CDR2 SQIVND (reference sequence). V lost 6 bases, J lost 1 base, and 16 bases lay in between. In DNA form, the CDR3 reads TGTGCCAGTAGACGAGGAGCGACTTCATCCTATAATTCACCCCTCCACTTT. Protein sequence: CASRRGATSSYNSPLHF.

In this sample, this clone turned up once. The chain recombines TRBV5-1 with TRBJ2-1; 8 bases line up with TRBD2. Per germline, CDR1 SGHRS and CDR2 YFSETQ. The V and J ends lost 0 bases and 8 bases, in that order; junction bases with no gene match: 7. The CDR3 covers 15 residues. The CDR3 sequence: CASSLVTGTRDEQFF. CDR3 coding DNA: TGCGCCAGCAGCTTGGTTACCGGGACTAGAGATGAGCAGTTCTTC.

The rearrangement joins TRBV4-3 to TRBJ1-2, with 7 bases fitting TRBD1. The CDR3 loop spans 13 amino acids. Germline V lookup: CDR1 LGHNA, CDR2 YSLEER. Germline trimming cut 5 bases from V and 8 bases from J; bases unmatched to any gene: 8. The DNA for the CDR3 is TGCGCCAGCAGCAAGAAGGGGGCGAACGGCTACACCTTC. Translated, it gives CASSKKGANGYTF.

This chain links TRBV9 with TRBJ2-3, with D perhaps TRBD2 (6 bases). The CDR3 consists of 14 residues. Trimming took 4 bases from V and 2 from J, leaving 11 bases between them. CDR1 is SGDLS, CDR2 YYNGEE, per germline. The CDR3 region has the DNA TGTGCCAGCAGCCCTGGGACTGCCACAGATACGCAGTATTTT. Residues: CASSPGTATDTQYF.

This chain connects TRBV5-6 to TRBJ1-1, with D possibly matching TRBD1 (5 bases). Trimming cost V 2 bases and J 4 bases, with 9 bases left between them. The germline V gene encodes CDR1 SGHDT and CDR2 YYEEEE. The CDR3 covers 13 residues. The DNA for the CDR3 is TGTGCCAGCAGCTTACCGACAGTCACTGAAGCTTTCTTT. It codes for CASSLPTVTEAFF.

This clone was observed a single time. This chain links TRBV6-5 with TRBJ2-5; D is unclear. The germline CDR1 and CDR2 sequences are MNHEY and SVGAGI. The CDR3 covers 14 residues. Deletions cut 6 bases from V and 5 bases from J, with 16 bases between. CDR3: CASRFSISGETQYF. The CDR3 nucleotides read TGTGCCAGCAGATTCTCCATTTCCGGGGAGACCCAGTACTTC.